One and the same sample provided the 5 T cell receptor beta chains below, sequenced in a study of graft-versus-host responses after intestinal transplantation. The protocol was immunoSEQ multiplex PCR, while the TCRdb copy is restricted to in-frame clones and leaves out a portion. This sample has roughly 40,000 clones; roughly 93% occur once, and the top ten carry 3.6%. The source material was PBMCs, sampled 734 days after intestinal transplantation. The receptors shown here come from a human patient who received an intestinal transplant, so some T cells may come from the graft donor.

The chain recombines TRBV11-2 with TRBJ2-5; D is uncertain. Per germline, CDR1 SGHAT and CDR2 FQNNGV. Trimming left V 5 bases short and J 3 bases short, with 10 bases between. This CDR3 has 13 residues. CDR3 residues: CASSARWEETQYF. As DNA, the CDR3 is TGTGCCAGCAGCGCGAGATGGGAAGAGACCCAGTACTTC.

The V gene is TRBV14, the J gene TRBJ2-7; D uncertain. V was pared by 3 bases and J by 1 base, with 13 bases between. The CDR3 has 15 amino acids. Germline CDR1 and CDR2: SGHDN and FVKESK. Written as DNA, the CDR3 is TGTGCCAGCAGCCATGGGCGGCCCCAATCCTACGAGCAGTACTTC. Its protein product is CASSHGRPQSYEQYF.

V and J are TRBV28 and TRBJ1-3, with D hard to call. V shed 2 bases and J shed 9 bases, with 14 bases lying between them. Per the germline V gene, CDR1 is MDHEN and CDR2 is SYDVKM. The CDR3 is 14 residues long. CDR3 residues: CASSLGREVGTIYF. The CDR3 DNA follows: TGTGCCAGCAGTTTAGGGCGGGAGGTGGGCACCATATATTTT.

As concerns this clone: The same CDR3 is also encoded by other DNA sequences in this sample. The chain links TRBV28 to TRBJ1-5; D gene ambiguous. The CDR3 covers 11 residues. Germline V gene data show CDR1 as MDHEN and CDR2 as SYDVKM. V was cut by 6 bases and J by 5 bases, with 5 bases left in between. The CDR3 reads CASSSYQPQHF. CDR3 DNA: TGTGCCAGCAGCTCTTATCAGCCCCAGCATTTT.

CDR3 in amino acids: CASSRSGQGLYEQYF. The CDR3 nucleotides are TGTGCCAGCAGCCGATCGGGACAGGGATTGTACGAGCAGTACTTC. This chain uses TRBV14 with TRBJ2-7; 9 bases match TRBD1. The CDR3 spans 15 residues. J gave up 4 bases and V 4 bases, and 8 bases lay outside the gene matches. Per the germline V gene, CDR1 is SGHDN and CDR2 is FVKESK.